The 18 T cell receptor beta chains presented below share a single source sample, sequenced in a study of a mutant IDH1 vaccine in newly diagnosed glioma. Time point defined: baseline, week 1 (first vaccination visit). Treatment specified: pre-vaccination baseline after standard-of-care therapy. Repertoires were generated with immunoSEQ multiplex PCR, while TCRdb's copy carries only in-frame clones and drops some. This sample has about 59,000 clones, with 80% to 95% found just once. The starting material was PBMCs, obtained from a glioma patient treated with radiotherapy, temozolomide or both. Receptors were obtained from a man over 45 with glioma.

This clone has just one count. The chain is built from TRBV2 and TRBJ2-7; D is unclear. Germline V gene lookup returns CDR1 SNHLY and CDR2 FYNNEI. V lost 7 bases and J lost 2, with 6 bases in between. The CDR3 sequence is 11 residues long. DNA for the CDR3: TGTGCCAGCACGCCAGCCTACGAGCAGTACTTC. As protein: CASTPAYEQYF.

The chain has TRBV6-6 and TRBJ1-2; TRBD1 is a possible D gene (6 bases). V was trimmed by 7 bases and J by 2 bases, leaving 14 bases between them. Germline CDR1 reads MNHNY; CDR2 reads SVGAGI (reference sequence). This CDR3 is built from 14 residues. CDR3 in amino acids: CASNSGHQNYGYTF. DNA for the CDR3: TGTGCCAGCAACTCGGGACATCAGAACTATGGCTACACCTTC.

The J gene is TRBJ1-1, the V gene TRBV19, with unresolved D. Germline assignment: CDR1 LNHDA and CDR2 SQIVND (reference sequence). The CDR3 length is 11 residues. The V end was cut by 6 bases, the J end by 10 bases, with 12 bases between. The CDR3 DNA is TGTGCCAGTAGCTCAGGCCTGGGAGCTTTCTTT. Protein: CASSSGLGAFF.

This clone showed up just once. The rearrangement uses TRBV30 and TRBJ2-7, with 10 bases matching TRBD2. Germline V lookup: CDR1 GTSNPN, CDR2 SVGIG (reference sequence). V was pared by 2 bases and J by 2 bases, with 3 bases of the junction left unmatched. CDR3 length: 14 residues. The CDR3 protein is CAWSRLAGAYEQYF. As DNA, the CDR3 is TGTGCCTGGAGTAGGCTAGCGGGGGCCTACGAGCAGTACTTC.

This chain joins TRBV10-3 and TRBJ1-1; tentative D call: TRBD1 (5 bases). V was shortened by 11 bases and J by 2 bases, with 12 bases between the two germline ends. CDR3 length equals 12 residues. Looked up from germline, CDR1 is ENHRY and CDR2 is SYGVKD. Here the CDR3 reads CAVSRGNTEAFF. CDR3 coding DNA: TGTGCCGTCTCAAGGGGAAACACTGAAGCTTTCTTT.

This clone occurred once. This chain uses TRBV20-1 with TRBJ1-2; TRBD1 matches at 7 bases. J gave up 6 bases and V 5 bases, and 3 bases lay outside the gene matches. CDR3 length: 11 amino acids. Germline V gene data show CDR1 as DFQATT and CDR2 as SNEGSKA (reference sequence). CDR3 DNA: TGCAGTGCTCGACAGGGAAATGGCTACACCTTC. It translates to CSARQGNGYTF.

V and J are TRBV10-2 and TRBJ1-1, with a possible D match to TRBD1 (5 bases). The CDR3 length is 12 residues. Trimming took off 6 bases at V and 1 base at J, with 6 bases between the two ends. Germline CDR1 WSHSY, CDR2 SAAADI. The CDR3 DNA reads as TGCGCCAGCAGGCAGGGGAACACTGAAGCTTTCTTT. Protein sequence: CASRQGNTEAFF.

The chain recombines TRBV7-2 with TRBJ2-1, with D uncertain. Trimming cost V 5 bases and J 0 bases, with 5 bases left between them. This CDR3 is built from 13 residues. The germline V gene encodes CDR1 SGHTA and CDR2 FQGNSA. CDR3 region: CASSLNSYNEQFF. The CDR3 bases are TGTGCCAGCAGCCTAAACTCCTACAATGAGCAGTTCTTC.

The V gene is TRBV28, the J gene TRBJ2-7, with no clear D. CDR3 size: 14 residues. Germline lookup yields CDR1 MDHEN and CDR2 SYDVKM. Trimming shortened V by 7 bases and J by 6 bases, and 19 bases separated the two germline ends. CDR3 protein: CASTPSSLSREQYF. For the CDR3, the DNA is TGTGCCAGCACCCCCTCCAGCCTCTCTCGCGAGCAGTACTTC.

CDR3 in amino acids: CASSYGTGGGETQYF. The CDR3 DNA is TGTGCCAGCAGCTACGGGACAGGGGGCGGAGAGACCCAGTACTTC. The chain links TRBV7-2 to TRBJ2-5, with 12 bases identical to TRBD1. Germline assignment: CDR1 SGHTA and CDR2 FQGNSA. CDR3 length: 15 residues. The V and J ends lost 4 bases and 4 bases, in that order; junction bases with no gene match: 4.

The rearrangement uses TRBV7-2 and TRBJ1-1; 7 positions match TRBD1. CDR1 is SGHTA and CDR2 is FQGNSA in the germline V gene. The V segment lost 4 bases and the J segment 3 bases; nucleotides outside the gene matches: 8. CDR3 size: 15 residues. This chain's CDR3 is CASSSTGDGYTEAFF. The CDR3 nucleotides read TGTGCCAGCAGCTCTACAGGGGATGGGTACACTGAAGCTTTCTTT.

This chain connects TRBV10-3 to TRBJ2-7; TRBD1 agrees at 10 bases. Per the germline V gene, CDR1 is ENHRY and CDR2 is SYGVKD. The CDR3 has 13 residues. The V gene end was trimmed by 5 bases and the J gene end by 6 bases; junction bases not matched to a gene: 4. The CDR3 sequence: CAISRDRGSEQYF. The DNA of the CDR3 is TGTGCCATCAGTCGGGACAGGGGATCCGAGCAGTACTTC.

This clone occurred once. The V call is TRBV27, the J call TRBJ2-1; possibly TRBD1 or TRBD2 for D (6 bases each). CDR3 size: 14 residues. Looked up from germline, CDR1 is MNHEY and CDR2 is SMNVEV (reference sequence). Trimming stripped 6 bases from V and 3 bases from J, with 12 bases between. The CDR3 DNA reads TGTGCCAGCAGGTGGGGGGCCAGCTACAATGAGCAGTTCTTC. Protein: CASRWGASYNEQFF.

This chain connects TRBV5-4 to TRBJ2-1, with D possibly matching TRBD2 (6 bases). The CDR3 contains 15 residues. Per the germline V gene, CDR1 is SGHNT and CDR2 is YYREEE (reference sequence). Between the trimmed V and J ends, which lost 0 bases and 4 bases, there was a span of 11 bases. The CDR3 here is CASSLGRGGYNEQFF. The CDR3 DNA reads TGTGCCAGCAGCTTGGGGAGGGGTGGGTACAATGAGCAGTTCTTC.

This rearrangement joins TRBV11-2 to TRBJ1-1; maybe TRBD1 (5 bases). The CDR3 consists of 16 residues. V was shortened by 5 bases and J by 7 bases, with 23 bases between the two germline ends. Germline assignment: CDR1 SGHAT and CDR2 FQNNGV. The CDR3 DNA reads TGTGCCAGCAGCGGGACCAAGGGCGGGGCGCGGTATGAAGCTTTCTTT. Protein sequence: CASSGTKGGARYEAFF.

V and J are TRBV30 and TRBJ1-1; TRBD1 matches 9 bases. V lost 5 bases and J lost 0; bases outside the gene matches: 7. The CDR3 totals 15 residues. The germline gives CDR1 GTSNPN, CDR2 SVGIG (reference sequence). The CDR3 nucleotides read TGTGCCTGGTTCGGACAGGGGCATATGAACACTGAAGCTTTCTTT. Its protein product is CAWFGQGHMNTEAFF.

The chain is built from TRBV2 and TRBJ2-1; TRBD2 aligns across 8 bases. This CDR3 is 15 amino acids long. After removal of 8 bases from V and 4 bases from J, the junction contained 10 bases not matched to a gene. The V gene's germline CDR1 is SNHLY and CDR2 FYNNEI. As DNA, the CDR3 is TGTGCCAGCTACCGGGGGACTAGTACTTACAATGAGCAGTTCTTC. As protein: CASYRGTSTYNEQFF.

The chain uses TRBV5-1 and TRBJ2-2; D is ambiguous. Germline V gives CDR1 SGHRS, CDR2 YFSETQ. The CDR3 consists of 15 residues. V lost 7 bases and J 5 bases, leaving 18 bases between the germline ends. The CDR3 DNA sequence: TGCGCCAGCCTCAGTGGGTCAGTTGGTACCGGGGAGCTGTTTTTT. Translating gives CASLSGSVGTGELFF. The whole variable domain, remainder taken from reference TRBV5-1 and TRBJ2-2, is KAGVTQTPRYLIKTRGQQVTLSCSPISGHRSVSWYQQTPGQGLQFLFEYFSETQRNKGNFPGRFSGRQFSNSRSEMNVSTLELGDSALYLCASLSGSVGTGELFFGEGSRLTVL.